The present T cell receptor (beta chain) was sequenced within a study of T cells after yellow fever vaccination. Notes on the study in general: Weaker, the secondary response peaked sooner, at day 5 versus 15.

The CDR3 runs to 12 residues. Trimming cost V 9 bases and J 5 bases, with 8 bases left between them. Germline lookup yields CDR1 SNHLY and CDR2 FYNNEI. Remarks on this clonotype: Its antigen is unknown.

For TCR, cDNA came from 5'RACE template switching, which added a universal primer site and UMIs. TCRdb redid the calling of the 5' RACE reads with MiXCR, one entry per CDR3 protein. The sample yields 150,000 to 200,000 distinct CDR3 sequences, approximately 10% seen once. The V and J genes are TRBV2 and TRBJ1-6; possible D gene TRBD1, 5 bases. The material sequenced was CD8+ T cells sorted from PBMCs, taken 45 days after the yellow fever booster vaccination. The clonotype originates from a man aged 18-30 years who received the YFV17D yellow fever vaccine. The DNA of the CDR3 is TGTGCCAGTAACAGGAATAATTCACCCCTCCACTTT. It encodes CASNRNNSPLHF.